The present TCR beta chain was sequenced within a study of cytomegalovirus exposure and HLA in healthy donors. Study results and caveats: Available immune exposure information covered CMV serostatus only.

Note on this clone: Its antigen is undetermined.

Unmatched junction bases numbered 7, after V lost 4 bases and J lost 0 bases. CDR1 is SGHNT, CDR2 YYREEE, per germline (reference sequence). There are 17 residues in the CDR3. PCR used 60 Vbeta primers and 13 Jbeta primers. Authors' analysis steps: Tens of millions of unique TCR beta chains, some 11 million shared, were counted in a later analysis. Only in-frame clones appear in the TCRdb table, and some are missing; sequencing was by immunoSEQ multiplex PCR. V and J calls and clone size come straight from that table; D and trimming were deduced from the DNA. In the table there are tens of thousands of clones, approximately 83% of which are singletons.

The clonotype was recovered from a man aged 25 to 45 in good health and CMV-seronegative. This chain uses TRBV5-4 with TRBJ1-1, with 12 bases aligning to TRBD1. Material: PBMCs. The CDR3 sequence: CASSPRDRGPMNTEAFF. The CDR3, as DNA: TGTGCCAGCAGCCCTCGGGACAGGGGGCCCATGAACACTGAAGCTTTCTTT.